This passage covers 30 T cell receptor beta chains from one sample sequenced in a study of blood T cell repertoires in COVID-19. Data came from immunoSEQ multiplex PCR; TCRdb stores just in-frame clones and leaves some out. The sample consists of fewer than 250,000 clones, around 81% of them appearing once. Sequences were obtained from peripheral blood. The origin of the receptors is an older woman with active or convalescent COVID-19.

In its sample, this clone was seen once. The chain is built from TRBV7-2 and TRBJ2-1, with 10 bases matching TRBD1. V lost 5 bases and J lost 6; bases outside the gene matches: 7. Germline loops: CDR1 SGHTA, CDR2 FQGNSA. The CDR3 sequence is 15 residues long. The CDR3 region has the DNA TGTGCCAGCAGCCTCAGACAGGGGGCCCCCAATGAGCAGTTCTTC. Translating it yields CASSLRQGAPNEQFF.

The chain couples TRBV5-1 to TRBJ1-1; 10 positions agree with TRBD1. The CDR3 length is 16 residues. Germline CDR1 is SGHRS and CDR2 is YFSETQ. V lost 4 bases to trimming and J lost 0 bases; unmatched junction nucleotides: 6. CDR3: CASSDRDRGMNTEAFF. The CDR3 nucleotides read TGCGCCAGCAGCGACCGGGACAGGGGAATGAACACTGAAGCTTTCTTT.

This chain uses TRBV27 with TRBJ1-5; 8 bases agree with TRBD1. The CDR3 is made up of 17 amino acids. V shed 6 bases, J shed 1 base, and the junction held 11 bases outside the gene matches. Germline V gives CDR1 MNHEY, CDR2 SMNVEV (reference sequence). In DNA form, the CDR3 reads TGTGCCAGCAGCCTCTTTTCCGGGACAGGAAGCAATCAGCCCCAGCATTTT. It specifies CASSLFSGTGSNQPQHF.

The CDR3 DNA is TGTGCCAGCAGTTCACCCCAACTAGCGGGGGTCTATAATGAGCAGTTCTTC. It yields the protein CASSSPQLAGVYNEQFF. The chain employs TRBV27 and TRBJ2-1; 11 positions agree with TRBD2. V shed 4 bases and J 7 bases; nucleotides not matched to a gene: 12. The germline gives CDR1 MNHEY, CDR2 SMNVEV (reference sequence). CDR3 length: 17 residues.

This chain links TRBV4-1 with TRBJ2-1; possibly TRBD2 for D (6 bases). This CDR3 contains 16 residues. CDR1 and CDR2 (germline): MGHRA, YSYEKL. V gave up 1 base and J gave up 2 bases, with 12 bases separating them. Here the CDR3 DNA reads TGCGCCAGCAGCCAAGGTGTACGGGAGACCTACAATGAGCAGTTCTTC. Translating it yields CASSQGVRETYNEQFF.

The chain joins TRBV9 to TRBJ2-5, with 11 bases that match TRBD2. The CDR3 sequence is 15 residues long. The junction had 7 bases not matched to a gene; V was cut back by 4 bases and J by 5 bases. Germline CDR1 and CDR2: SGDLS and YYNGEE. The CDR3 sequence is CASSQLAGGRETQYF. The CDR3 DNA reads TGTGCCAGCAGCCAATTAGCGGGGGGGCGGGAGACCCAGTACTTC.

The chain carries TRBV19 and TRBJ2-1, with 8 bases identical to TRBD2. The V segment lost 5 bases and the J segment 4 bases; nucleotides outside the gene matches: 16. This CDR3 is 18 amino acids long. From germline, CDR1 is LNHDA and CDR2 SQIVND (reference sequence). The CDR3 nucleotides read TGTGCCAGTAGTCTCAACCCCGTAACTAGCGGTGTTTACAATGAGCAGTTCTTC. It is translated as CASSLNPVTSGVYNEQFF.

The chain carries TRBV7-8 and TRBJ2-7; 10 bases line up with TRBD1. This CDR3 comprises 15 residues. The trim removed 3 bases at V and 4 bases at J, leaving 6 bases unmatched. The germline gives CDR1 SGHVS, CDR2 FQNEAQ. The CDR3 nucleotides read TGTGCCAGCAGCTTCCGACAGGGGGCGGCATACGAGCAGTACTTC. Translated, it gives CASSFRQGAAYEQYF.

The V and J genes are TRBV2 and TRBJ1-1; D not resolved. This CDR3 spans 15 amino acids. The germline V gene has CDR1 SNHLY and CDR2 FYNNEI. Trimming pared 3 bases from V and 2 bases from J, leaving 13 bases between. CDR3 residues: CASSELAGFNTEAFF. For the CDR3, the DNA is TGTGCCAGCAGTGAGCTCGCAGGCTTTAACACTGAAGCTTTCTTT.

The CDR3: CASSEAGQGNSPLHF. CDR3 DNA: TGTGCCAGCAGTGAAGCGGGACAGGGCAATTCACCCCTCCACTTT. This rearrangement joins TRBV6-1 to TRBJ1-6; 9 bases align to TRBD1. Germline CDR1 MNHNS, CDR2 SASEGT. J was trimmed by 7 bases and V by 0 bases; bases with no gene match: 1. This CDR3 contains 15 residues.

This sequence joins TRBV12-3 or TRBV12-4 and TRBJ2-1; the D gene is possibly TRBD2 (7 bases). The CDR3 totals 12 residues. The V and J ends lost 6 bases and 8 bases respectively, with 11 bases between them. In DNA form, the CDR3 reads TGTGCCAGCAGGGAGGGGGGGGATGAGCAGTTCTTC. This translates into CASREGGDEQFF.

The CDR3 DNA follows: TGTGCCAGCAGTGAAGAGGGGGTCTCTGAAAAACTGTTTTTT. Translating it yields CASSEEGVSEKLFF. The rearrangement links TRBV2 to TRBJ1-4; possibly TRBD1 for D (6 bases). V was shortened by 1 base and J by 7 bases, with 10 bases between the two germline ends. Looked up from germline, CDR1 is SNHLY and CDR2 is FYNNEI. The CDR3 sequence is 14 residues long.

This chain uses TRBV28 with TRBJ1-4; D call uncertain. In germline, CDR1 is MDHEN, CDR2 SYDVKM. The CDR3 loop spans 14 amino acids. V lost 3 bases, J lost 8 bases, and 13 bases lay in between. CDR3 sequence reads: CASSLEGVREKLFF. CDR3 nucleotide sequence: TGTGCCAGCAGTTTGGAGGGAGTTAGGGAAAAACTGTTTTTT.

The rearrangement uses TRBV2 and TRBJ2-7, with D unresolved. CDR3 length: 11 amino acids. V dropped 8 bases and J dropped 7 bases, with 12 bases sitting between them. Germline CDR1 is SNHLY and CDR2 is FYNNEI. CDR3 amino acids: CASQVTAEQYV. The CDR3 DNA sequence: TGTGCCAGCCAGGTAACGGCGGAGCAGTACGTC.

Here the CDR3 DNA reads TGTGCCAGCAGCTCCCAGACTAGTAGCAGCGAGCAGTACTTC. Translated, it gives CASSSQTSSSEQYF. V usage is TRBV7-8 and J usage is TRBJ2-7; maybe TRBD2 (6 bases). The CDR3 is 14 amino acids. Trimming cost V 4 bases and J 6 bases, with 16 bases left between them. Germline loops: CDR1 SGHVS, CDR2 FQNEAQ.

This clone has only one observation. The chain uses TRBV10-1 and TRBJ2-3; tentatively, D is TRBD2 (6 bases). Germline values: CDR1 WNHNN, CDR2 SYGVQD (reference sequence). Trimming left V 2 bases short and J 2 bases short, with 8 bases between. The CDR3 spans 14 residues. The CDR3 coding sequence is TGCGCCAGCAGTGAGCAACTAGCCACAGATACGCAGTATTTT. Translating it yields CASSEQLATDTQYF.

The V call is TRBV19, the J call TRBJ1-5; 7 bases match TRBD1. Germline loops: CDR1 LNHDA, CDR2 SQIVND (reference sequence). V was clipped by 7 bases and J by 2 bases; unmatched bases: 8. The CDR3 consists of 15 residues. CDR3 loop: CASIQGQAGNQPQHF. Here the CDR3 DNA reads TGTGCCAGTATCCAAGGACAGGCCGGCAATCAGCCCCAGCATTTT.

V gene TRBV5-5 combines with J gene TRBJ2-7; D unresolved. Looked up from germline, CDR1 is SGHKS and CDR2 is YYEKEE (reference sequence). Trimming stripped 4 bases from V and 7 bases from J, with 9 bases between. The CDR3 consists of 11 residues. CDR3 in amino acids: CASSPGVEQYV. CDR3 sequence (DNA): TGTGCCAGCAGCCCCGGTGTAGAGCAGTACGTC.

The CDR3, as DNA: TGTGCCAGCAGCCGAGACGGGAGAGGTACCGGGGAGCTGTTTTTT. Translation: CASSRDGRGTGELFF. The chain employs TRBV6-5 and TRBJ2-2; D may be TRBD2 (6 bases). Germline V CDR1 and CDR2: MNHEY, SVGAGI. The CDR3 extends over 15 amino acids. Trimming removed 6 bases from V and 5 bases from J, with 16 bases in between.

This chain connects TRBV3-1 (or the pseudogene TRBV3-2) to TRBJ1-6; D not resolved. CDR3 length: 18 residues. The ends were cut back, 2 bases at V and 7 bases at J, with 21 bases in the middle. Germline CDR1 and CDR2: LGHDT and YNNKEL (reference sequence). CDR3 protein: CASSQYKGDLSRNSPLHF. As DNA, the CDR3 is TGTGCCAGCAGCCAATATAAAGGAGACCTAAGTAGGAATTCACCCCTCCACTTT.

This chain uses TRBV7-2 with TRBJ1-6; no definite D call. The V end lost 0 bases, the J end lost 4 bases, and 10 bases lay between the germline ends. Germline V gene sequence: CDR1 SGHTA, CDR2 FQGNSA. This CDR3 spans 16 amino acids. CDR3 DNA sequence: TGTGCCAGCAGCTTAGCGTGGTCACGGTATAATTCACCCCTCCACTTT. Amino acids: CASSLAWSRYNSPLHF.

The chain has TRBV2 and TRBJ2-5; maybe TRBD2 (5 bases). Germline V gene sequence: CDR1 SNHLY, CDR2 FYNNEI. Trimming took off 8 bases at V and 4 bases at J, with 17 bases between the two ends. The CDR3 extends over 14 amino acids. DNA of the CDR3: TGTGCCAGCTCCGGACCCGGAGGTCGAGAGACCCAGTACTTC. This gives the protein CASSGPGGRETQYF.

This clone has more than one count but fewer than ten. The chain combines TRBV27 with TRBJ1-2; 7 nucleotides align to TRBD1. Germline V gives CDR1 MNHEY, CDR2 SMNVEV (reference sequence). This CDR3 contains 14 residues. V lost 6 bases, J lost 3 bases, and 7 bases stayed unmatched. CDR3 in amino acids: CASSPPGQYYGYTF. The CDR3 DNA is TGTGCCAGCAGCCCGCCGGGACAGTACTATGGCTACACCTTC.

V usage is TRBV5-5 and J usage is TRBJ2-3, with TRBD2 matching over 7 bases. Trimming took 0 bases from V and 0 from J; bases not matched to a gene: 1. CDR3 length: 15 residues. Looked up from germline, CDR1 is SGHKS and CDR2 is YYEKEE (reference sequence). Written as DNA, the CDR3 is TGTGCCAGCAGCTTGGGTAGCGGGAGCACAGATACGCAGTATTTT. Translation gives CASSLGSGSTDTQYF.

This clone was detected once. The chain uses TRBV6-5 and TRBJ1-4; 11 bases match TRBD1. Germline V CDR1 and CDR2: MNHEY, SVGAGI. This CDR3 is built from 15 residues. J lost 5 bases, V lost 6 bases, and 5 bases had no gene match. The CDR3 protein is CASSHGDRGNEKLFF. CDR3 sequence (DNA): TGTGCCAGCAGCCATGGGGACAGGGGGAATGAAAAACTGTTTTTT.

The rearrangement uses TRBV18 and TRBJ2-5; D is undetermined. CDR1 is KGHSH and CDR2 is LQKENI in the germline V gene. There are 16 residues in the CDR3. Trimming removed 6 bases from V and 5 bases from J, with 22 bases in between. The CDR3 protein is CASSIGSPAIGETQYF. The CDR3 DNA follows: TGTGCCAGCTCCATAGGCTCACCCGCGATCGGGGAGACCCAGTACTTC.

As to this clone: In the same sample, other DNA sequences code for this CDR3. This chain connects TRBV6-5 to TRBJ2-1, with D possibly TRBD2 on 5 matching bases. CDR3 length: 12 amino acids. Per germline, CDR1 MNHEY and CDR2 SVGAGI. Trimming shortened V by 2 bases and J by 8 bases, and 7 bases separated the two germline ends. Written as DNA, the CDR3 is TGTGCCAGCAGTTACGGAGGAGATGAGCAGTTCTTC. Residues: CASSYGGDEQFF.

This rearrangement joins TRBV30 to TRBJ2-1; tentatively, D is TRBD1 (5 bases). Germline V gene lookup returns CDR1 GTSNPN and CDR2 SVGIG (reference sequence). The CDR3 is 16 residues long. Between the trimmed V and J ends, which lost 4 bases and 4 bases, there was a span of 20 bases. CDR3 in DNA: TGTGCCTGGATACAGGAAGCGCCCTCAGGGTACAATGAGCAGTTCTTC. Its translation: CAWIQEAPSGYNEQFF.

The chain recombines TRBV11-3 with TRBJ2-1; D call uncertain. Germline V gene sequence: CDR1 SGHNT, CDR2 YENEEA. Between the trimmed V and J ends, which lost 2 bases and 6 bases, there was a span of 14 bases. The CDR3 has 15 residues. The CDR3 loop is CASSLRRGLGNEQFF. DNA of the CDR3: TGTGCCAGCAGCTTAAGGCGCGGTTTAGGCAATGAGCAGTTCTTC. Looking up the rest from reference TRBV11-3 and TRBJ2-1 gives the full variable domain: EAGVVQSPRYKIIEKKQPVAFWCNPISGHNTLYWYLQNLGQGPELLIRYENEEAVDDSQLPKDRFSAERLKGVDSTLKIQPAELGDSAVYLCASSLRRGLGNEQFFGPGTRLTVL.

The V call is TRBV12-3 or TRBV12-4, the J call TRBJ1-5, with no clear D. The CDR3 runs 13 residues. The V gene lost 3 bases and the J gene lost 4 bases, with 7 bases spanning the gap. CDR3 sequence (DNA): TGTGCCAGCAGTTTGATTCGGAATCAGCCCCAGCATTTT. Protein: CASSLIRNQPQHF.